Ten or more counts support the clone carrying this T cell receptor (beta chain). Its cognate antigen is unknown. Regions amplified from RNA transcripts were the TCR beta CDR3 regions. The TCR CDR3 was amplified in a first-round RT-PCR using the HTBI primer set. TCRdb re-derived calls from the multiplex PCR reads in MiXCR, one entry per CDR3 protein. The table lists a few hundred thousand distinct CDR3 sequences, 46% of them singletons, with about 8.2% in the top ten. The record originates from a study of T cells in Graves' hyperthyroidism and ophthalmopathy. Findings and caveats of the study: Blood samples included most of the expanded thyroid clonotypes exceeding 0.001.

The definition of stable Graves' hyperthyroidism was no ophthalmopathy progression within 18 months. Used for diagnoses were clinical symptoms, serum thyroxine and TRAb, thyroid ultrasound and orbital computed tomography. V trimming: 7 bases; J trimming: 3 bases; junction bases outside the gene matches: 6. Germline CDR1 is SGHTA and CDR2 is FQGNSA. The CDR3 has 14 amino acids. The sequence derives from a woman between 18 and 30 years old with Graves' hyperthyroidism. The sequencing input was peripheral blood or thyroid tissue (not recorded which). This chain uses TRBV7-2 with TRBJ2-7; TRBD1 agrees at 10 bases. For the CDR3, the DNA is TGTGCCAGCACCCCCGGGACAGGGGACTACGAGCAGTACTTC. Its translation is CASTPGTGDYEQYF.